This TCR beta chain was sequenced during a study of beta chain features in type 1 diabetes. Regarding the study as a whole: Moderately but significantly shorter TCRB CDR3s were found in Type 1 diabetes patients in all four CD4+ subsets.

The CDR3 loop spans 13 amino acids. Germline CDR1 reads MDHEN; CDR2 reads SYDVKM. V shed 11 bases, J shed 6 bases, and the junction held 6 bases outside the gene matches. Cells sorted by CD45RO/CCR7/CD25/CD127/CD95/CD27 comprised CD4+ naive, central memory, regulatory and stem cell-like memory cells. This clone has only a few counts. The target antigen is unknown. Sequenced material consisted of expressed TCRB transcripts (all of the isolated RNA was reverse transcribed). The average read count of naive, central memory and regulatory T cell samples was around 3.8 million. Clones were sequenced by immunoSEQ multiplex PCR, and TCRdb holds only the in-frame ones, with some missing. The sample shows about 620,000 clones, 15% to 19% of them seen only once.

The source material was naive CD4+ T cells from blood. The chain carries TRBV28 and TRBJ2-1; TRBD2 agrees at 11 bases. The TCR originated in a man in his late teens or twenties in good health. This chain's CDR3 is CAGTSGGTNEQFF. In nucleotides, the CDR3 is TGTGCCGGTACTAGCGGGGGTACCAATGAGCAGTTCTTC.